The next 30 T cell receptor beta chains were all read from a single sample in a study of T cell repertoires in cytomegalovirus infection. One entry per CDR3 protein results from TCRdb running MiXCR on the reads. The sample contains roughly 800,000 distinct CDR3 sequences, 25% to 35% of which appear only once. These receptors have no identified antigens. This material consisted of cultured CD8+ T cells from PBMCs, taken from culture after CMV antigen stimulation. Every receptor here comes from a human donor in good health (CMV status not recorded). Some clones in this sample may be carry-over from other donors' samples.

The chain links TRBV6-2 or TRBV6-3 to TRBJ2-1; perhaps TRBD1 as D (7 bases). Per the germline V gene, CDR1 is MNHEY and CDR2 is SVGEGT. The CDR3 is 17 amino acids. V was trimmed by 0 bases and J by 7 bases, leaving 19 bases between them. CDR3 protein: CASSYSKVAGGLNEQFF. The CDR3 coding sequence is TGTGCCAGCAGTTACTCGAAAGTGGCAGGGGGGTTAAATGAGCAGTTCTTC.

The chain recombines TRBV11-2 with TRBJ2-7; D might be TRBD1 (6 bases). The V end lost 5 bases, the J end lost 4 bases, and 12 bases lay between the germline ends. Germline V CDR1 and CDR2: SGHAT, FQNNGV. This CDR3 spans 13 amino acids. CDR3 loop: CASSHRGWYEQYV. CDR3 nucleotide sequence: TGTGCCAGCAGCCATAGGGGGTGGTACGAGCAGTACGTC.

This chain connects TRBV29-1 to TRBJ1-1; perhaps TRBD1 as D (6 bases). Germline V gives CDR1 SQVTM, CDR2 ANQGSEA. The ends were cut back, 6 bases at V and 5 bases at J, with 13 bases in the middle. The CDR3 is made up of 12 amino acids. The CDR3 sequence is CSVRRGATEAFF. The CDR3, as DNA: TGCAGCGTCCGAAGGGGGGCTACTGAAGCTTTCTTT.

This chain links TRBV10-2 with TRBJ2-3, with TRBD2 matching 9 bases. J gave up 5 bases and V 2 bases, and 5 bases lay outside the gene matches. The germline V gene has CDR1 WSHSY and CDR2 SAAADI. The length of the CDR3 is 15 residues. CDR3 bases: TGCGCCAGCAGTGAGGTTAGCGGGGGCAAAGATACGCAGTATTTT. Its protein is CASSEVSGGKDTQYF.

This clonotype was recorded a few times. The J gene is TRBJ2-1, the V gene TRBV6-2 or TRBV6-3; 7 bases are a match to TRBD2. The J segment lost 8 bases and the V segment lost 1 base, leaving 8 bases of the junction unmatched. CDR1 is MNHEY, CDR2 SVGEGT, per germline. This CDR3 comprises 15 residues. The CDR3 sequence: CASSYLGGRNDEQFF. The CDR3 bases are TGTGCCAGCAGTTACTTGGGGGGGAGAAACGATGAGCAGTTCTTC.

There are a few counts of this clonotype. The chain is built from TRBV20-1 and TRBJ2-1; D perhaps matches TRBD1 (6 bases). Trimming pared 5 bases from V and 0 bases from J, leaving 14 bases between. The germline gives CDR1 DFQATT, CDR2 SNEGSKA (reference sequence). The CDR3 length is 15 residues. CDR3 residues: CSAVTQGSSYNEQFF. The CDR3 DNA reads TGCAGTGCTGTAACCCAGGGGAGCTCCTACAATGAGCAGTTCTTC.

This clonotype was recorded at least ten times. The chain combines TRBV12-3 or TRBV12-4 with TRBJ1-1, with 8 nucleotides matching TRBD1. The CDR3 is made up of 14 amino acids. The V segment lost 5 bases and the J segment 0 bases; nucleotides outside the gene matches: 2. In DNA, the CDR3 is TGTGCCAGCAGTCGGACAGGGTTGAACACTGAAGCTTTCTTT. This codes for CASSRTGLNTEAFF.

Comment on this clonotype: A much larger clonotype is one base distant, so this may be a read error. The chain links TRBV12-3 or TRBV12-4 to TRBJ2-1, with 7 bases lining up with TRBD1. V gave up 3 bases and J gave up 5 bases; unmatched junction bases: 7. The CDR3 contains 15 residues. CDR3 coding DNA: TGTGCCAGCAGTTTTCGAGGGGGCGGCCACAATGAGCAGTTCTTC. Protein product: CASSFRGGGHNEQFF.

This clonotype has more than one count but fewer than ten. The rearrangement uses TRBV15 and TRBJ2-2; D could derive from TRBD1 or TRBD2 (5 bases each). The germline CDR1 and CDR2 sequences are LNHNV and YYDKDF (reference sequence). The length of the CDR3 is 15 residues. V was shortened by 0 bases and J by 7 bases, with 12 bases between the two germline ends. The CDR3 region is CATSRDRGKIGELFF. CDR3 coding DNA: TGTGCCACCAGCAGAGATCGGGGCAAGATCGGGGAGCTGTTTTTT.

This clonotype showed up just a few times. The genes are TRBV7-9 and TRBJ1-1; possibly TRBD1 for D (5 bases). Deletions cut 5 bases from V and 3 bases from J, with 16 bases between. Germline CDR1 reads SEHNR; CDR2 reads FQNEAQ (reference sequence). CDR3 length equals 15 residues. The CDR3 DNA follows: TGTGCCAGCAGCGCCTCCCAGAGAGGGGACACTGAAGCTTTCTTT. It yields the protein CASSASQRGDTEAFF.

This clonotype was seen only once. The chain's CDR3 is CASSLSGGTGMYEQYF. The DNA of the CDR3 is TGTGCCAGCAGCTTGTCCGGGGGGACAGGGATGTACGAGCAGTACTTC. The chain recombines TRBV5-8 with TRBJ2-7; 9 nucleotides match TRBD1. J gave up 4 bases and V 1 base, and 9 bases lay outside the gene matches. Germline V CDR1 and CDR2: SGHTS, YDEGEE. The CDR3 is 16 residues long.

Only a few counts were recorded for this clonotype. The chain uses TRBV6-5 and TRBJ2-1, with D uncertain. Germline V gives CDR1 MNHEY, CDR2 SVGAGI. Trimming shortened V by 2 bases and J by 9 bases, and 5 bases separated the two germline ends. The CDR3 runs 11 residues. The CDR3 DNA is TGTGCCAGCAGTTACAAGGGTGAGCAGTTCTTC. Encoded protein: CASSYKGEQFF.

The chain uses TRBV27 and TRBJ2-1; D may be TRBD1 or TRBD2 (5 bases each). Trimming removed 8 bases at V and 3 bases at J, with 14 bases between. Germline lookup yields CDR1 MNHEY and CDR2 SMNVEV (reference sequence). The CDR3 length is 14 residues. The CDR3 DNA reads TGTGCCAGCTACGAGGCAGGGAGCTACAATGAGCAGTTCTTC. It is translated as CASYEAGSYNEQFF.

There are many counts of this clonotype. The chain couples TRBV12-3 or TRBV12-4 to TRBJ1-1; TRBD1 might be the D (5 bases). The length of the CDR3 is 14 residues. Trimming shortened V by 3 bases and J by 4 bases, and 12 bases separated the two germline ends. The CDR3 sequence is CASSLAPGSTEAFF. CDR3 coding DNA: TGTGCCAGCAGTTTGGCCCCAGGGAGCACTGAAGCTTTCTTT.

The chain has TRBV7-6 and TRBJ1-4; 10 bases map to TRBD1. The CDR3 covers 15 residues. From germline, CDR1 is SGHVS and CDR2 FNYEAQ. Trimming took 3 bases from V and 8 from J; bases not matched to a gene: 6. This chain's CDR3 is CASSLTGGALEKLFF. The CDR3, as DNA: TGTGCCAGCAGCTTGACAGGGGGCGCGTTAGAAAAACTGTTTTTT. The full variable domain, rest sourced from reference TRBV7-6 and TRBJ1-4, is GAGVSQSPRYKVTKRGQDVALRCDPISGHVSLYWYRQALGQGPEFLTYFNYEAQQDKSGLPNDRFSAERPEGSISTLTIQRTEQRDSAMYRCASSLTGGALEKLFFGSGTQLSVL.

This clonotype was seen more than once but under ten times. V usage is TRBV28 and J usage is TRBJ1-5; D possibly corresponds to TRBD1 (5 bases). This CDR3 region has 16 residues. With 1 base removed from V and 0 bases from J, the gap between germline ends came to 10 bases. Germline V CDR1 and CDR2: MDHEN, SYDVKM. The chain's CDR3 is CASSLSTGGSNQPQHF. The DNA of the CDR3 is TGTGCCAGCAGTTTATCGACGGGGGGTAGCAATCAGCCCCAGCATTTT.

This clonotype came up a few times. The chain recombines TRBV6-2 or TRBV6-3 with TRBJ2-3; D may be TRBD1 or TRBD2 (5 bases each). The CDR3 is made up of 15 amino acids. V lost 5 bases and J 0 bases, leaving 12 bases between the germline ends. Per the germline V gene, CDR1 is MNHEY and CDR2 is SVGEGT. The CDR3 loop is CASSNRRRSTDTQYF. CDR3 sequence (DNA): TGTGCCAGCAGTAACAGGCGGAGGAGCACAGATACGCAGTATTTT.

This clonotype was seen repeatedly, ten times or more. This rearrangement joins TRBV7-8 to TRBJ2-3; D is uncertain. Trimming took off 3 bases at V and 0 bases at J, with 10 bases between the two ends. The CDR3 spans 15 residues. Germline CDR1 reads SGHVS; CDR2 reads FQNEAQ. CDR3: CASSLWGRSTDTQYF. CDR3 coding DNA: TGTGCCAGCAGCTTGTGGGGTCGAAGCACAGATACGCAGTATTTT.

The V and J genes are TRBV15 and TRBJ2-3, with 9 positions matching TRBD1. The V and J ends lost 5 bases and 1 base, in that order; junction bases with no gene match: 4. The CDR3 length is 15 residues. Germline values: CDR1 LNHNV, CDR2 YYDKDF (reference sequence). The CDR3 DNA sequence: TGTGCCACCAGCTCCACAGGGGGCCGCACAGATACGCAGTATTTT. The encoded protein is CATSSTGGRTDTQYF.

This clonotype has a handful of counts. V gene TRBV12-3 or TRBV12-4 combines with J gene TRBJ2-5, with 7 bases fitting TRBD2. V lost 7 bases and J lost 2; bases outside the gene matches: 7. The CDR3 consists of 14 residues. Here the CDR3 DNA reads TGTGCCAGCACCTTGTGGCGGGAGCAAGAGACCCAGTACTTC. The encoded protein is CASTLWREQETQYF.

Turning to this clonotype: The CDR3 carries no conserved terminal phenylalanine or tryptophan, so it likely arises from a read error. The chain joins TRBV7-8 to TRBJ1-3; 8 bases map to TRBD1. The CDR3 is made up of 17 amino acids. Germline V lookup: CDR1 SGHVS, CDR2 FQNEAQ. The V and J ends lost 5 bases and 7 bases, in that order; junction bases with no gene match: 16. The CDR3 nucleotides are TGTGCCAGCAGCCCCAGACAGGGGAAGGGCATAAATAACACCATATATATT. It codes for CASSPRQGKGINNTIYI.

The chain carries TRBV7-8 and TRBJ2-5, with D tentatively TRBD1 (5 bases). V was shortened by 4 bases and J by 1 base, with 19 bases between the two germline ends. Germline V gene data show CDR1 as SGHVS and CDR2 as FQNEAQ. CDR3 size: 17 residues. The CDR3, as DNA: TGTGCCAGCAGCTCGACACTGCCCGGACATGCCCAAGAGACCCAGTACTTC. Translated, it gives CASSSTLPGHAQETQYF.

There are a few counts of this clonotype. The chain combines TRBV19 with TRBJ2-4; D perhaps matches TRBD2 (7 bases). The CDR3 is made up of 15 amino acids. Trimming cost V 4 bases and J 6 bases, with 16 bases left between them. Germline assignment: CDR1 LNHDA and CDR2 SQIVND (reference sequence). The CDR3 spells CASSTVRGARNIQYF. The CDR3 DNA reads as TGTGCCAGTAGTACTGTTCGGGGGGCGAGAAACATTCAGTACTTC.

Here the CDR3 DNA reads TGTGCCAGCAGTTCCAACGGGGGGGCCGGGTGGGGTGAGCAGTTCTTC. Protein product: CASSSNGGAGWGEQFF. This chain uses TRBV6-7 with TRBJ2-1, with TRBD2 matching over 8 bases. TRBV6-7 has ORF status, its function being uncertain. This CDR3 comprises 16 residues. V dropped 4 bases and J dropped 9; count of bases not matched to a gene: 14.

This chain links TRBV24-1 with TRBJ2-3; tentatively, D is TRBD2 (5 bases). Looked up from germline, CDR1 is KGHDR and CDR2 is SFDVKD. V was pared by 4 bases and J by 4 bases, with 14 bases between. The CDR3 length is 15 residues. CDR3 loop: CATSDPMQEADTQYF. The CDR3 DNA reads as TGTGCCACCAGTGACCCTATGCAGGAGGCAGATACGCAGTATTTT.

The CDR3 DNA follows: TGTGCCAGCAGCCCACGGGACAGGGTTTATGAGCAGTTCTTC. Its translation is CASSPRDRVYEQFF. V is TRBV9 and J is TRBJ2-1; 9 nucleotides match TRBD1. The CDR3 runs to 14 residues. Trimming removed 4 bases from V and 8 bases from J; junction bases left unmatched: 7. The germline V gene encodes CDR1 SGDLS and CDR2 YYNGEE. Together with reference TRBV9 and TRBJ2-1, the CDR3 gives the full variable domain: DSGVTQTPKHLITATGQRVTLRCSPRSGDLSVYWYQQSLDQGLQFLIQYYNGEERAKGNILERFSAQQFPDLHSELNLSSLELGDSALYFCASSPRDRVYEQFFGPGTRLTVL.

This chain joins TRBV2 and TRBJ2-5, with 9 bases fitting TRBD2. The CDR3 runs 16 residues. In germline, CDR1 is SNHLY, CDR2 FYNNEI. Trimming at V came to 5 bases and at J to 0 bases, leaving 7 bases not matched to a gene. CDR3 loop: CASSTGASGDQETQYF. The CDR3, as DNA: TGTGCCAGCAGTACCGGTGCTAGCGGGGACCAAGAGACCCAGTACTTC.

The chain recombines TRBV2 with TRBJ1-5, with TRBD1 as a possible D gene (5 bases). V lost 6 bases and J lost 3, with 12 bases in between. The CDR3 has 14 amino acids. The V gene's germline CDR1 is SNHLY and CDR2 FYNNEI. CDR3 nucleotide sequence: TGTGCCAGCAGATTACCAGGGTCCAATCAGCCCCAGCATTTT. This translates into CASRLPGSNQPQHF.

This clonotype was observed once. The V and J genes are TRBV27 and TRBJ2-3; 7 nucleotides line up with TRBD2. This CDR3 is built from 14 residues. V lost 7 bases, J lost 5 bases, and 9 bases stayed unmatched. CDR1 is MNHEY and CDR2 is SMNVEV in the germline V gene (reference sequence). The chain's CDR3 is CASTPVGGIDTQYF. DNA of the CDR3: TGTGCCAGCACCCCGGTCGGGGGGATAGATACGCAGTATTTT.

V and J are TRBV27 and TRBJ2-7; TRBD2 aligns across 7 bases. The CDR3 consists of 17 residues. Looked up from germline, CDR1 is MNHEY and CDR2 is SMNVEV (reference sequence). V shed 4 bases and J 5 bases; nucleotides not matched to a gene: 17. CDR3 in amino acids: CASSSQPGGLMGNEQYF. The CDR3 nucleotides read TGTGCCAGCAGTTCCCAACCCGGGGGGTTAATGGGTAACGAGCAGTACTTC.